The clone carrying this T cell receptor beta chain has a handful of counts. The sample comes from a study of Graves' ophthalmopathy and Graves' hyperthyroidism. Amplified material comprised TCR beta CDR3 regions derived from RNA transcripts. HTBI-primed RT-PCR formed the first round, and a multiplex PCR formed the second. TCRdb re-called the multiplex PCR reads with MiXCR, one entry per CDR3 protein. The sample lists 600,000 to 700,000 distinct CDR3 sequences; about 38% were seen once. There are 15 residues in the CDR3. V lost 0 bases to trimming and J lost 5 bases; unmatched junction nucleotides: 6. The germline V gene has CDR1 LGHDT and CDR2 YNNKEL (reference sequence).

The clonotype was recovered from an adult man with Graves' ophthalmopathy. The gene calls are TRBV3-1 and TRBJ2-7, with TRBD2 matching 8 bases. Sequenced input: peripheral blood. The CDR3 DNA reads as TGTGCCAGCAGCCAAGAAAGTAGCGGGGCCCACGAGCAGTACTTC. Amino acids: CASSQESSGAHEQYF.